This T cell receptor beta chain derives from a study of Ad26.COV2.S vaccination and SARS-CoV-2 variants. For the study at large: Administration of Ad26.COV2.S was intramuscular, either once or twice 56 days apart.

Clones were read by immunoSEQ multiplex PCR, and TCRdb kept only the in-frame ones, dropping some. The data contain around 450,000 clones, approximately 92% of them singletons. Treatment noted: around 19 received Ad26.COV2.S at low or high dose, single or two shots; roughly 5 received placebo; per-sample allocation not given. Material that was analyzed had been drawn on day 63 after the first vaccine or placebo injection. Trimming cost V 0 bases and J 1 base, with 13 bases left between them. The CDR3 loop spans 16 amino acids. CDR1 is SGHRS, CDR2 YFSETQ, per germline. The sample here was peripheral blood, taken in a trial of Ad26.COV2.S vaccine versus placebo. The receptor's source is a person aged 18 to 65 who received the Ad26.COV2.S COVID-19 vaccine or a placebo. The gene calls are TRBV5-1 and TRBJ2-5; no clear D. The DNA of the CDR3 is TGCGCCAGCAGCTTGGGACCAGCGAACCCCCAAGAGACCCAGTACTTC. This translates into CASSLGPANPQETQYF. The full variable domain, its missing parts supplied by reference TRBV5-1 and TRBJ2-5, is KAGVTQTPRYLIKTRGQQVTLSCSPISGHRSVSWYQQTPGQGLQFLFEYFSETQRNKGNFPGRFSGRQFSNSRSEMNVSTLELGDSALYLCASSLGPANPQETQYFGPGTRLLVL.